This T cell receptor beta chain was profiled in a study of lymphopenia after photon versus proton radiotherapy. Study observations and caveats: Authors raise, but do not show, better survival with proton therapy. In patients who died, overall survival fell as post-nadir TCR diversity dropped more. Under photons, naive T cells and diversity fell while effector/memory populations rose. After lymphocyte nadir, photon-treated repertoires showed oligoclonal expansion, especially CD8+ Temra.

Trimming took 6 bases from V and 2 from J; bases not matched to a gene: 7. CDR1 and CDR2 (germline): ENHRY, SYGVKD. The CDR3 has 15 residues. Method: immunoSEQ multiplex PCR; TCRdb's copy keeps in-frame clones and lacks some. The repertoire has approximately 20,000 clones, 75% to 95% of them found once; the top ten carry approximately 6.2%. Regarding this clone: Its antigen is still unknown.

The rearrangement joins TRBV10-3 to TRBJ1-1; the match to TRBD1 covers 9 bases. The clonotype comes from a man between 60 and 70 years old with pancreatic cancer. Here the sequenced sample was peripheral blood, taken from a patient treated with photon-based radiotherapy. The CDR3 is CAIRASDRGNTEAFF. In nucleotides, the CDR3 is TGTGCCATCAGGGCATCGGACAGGGGTAACACTGAAGCTTTCTTT.